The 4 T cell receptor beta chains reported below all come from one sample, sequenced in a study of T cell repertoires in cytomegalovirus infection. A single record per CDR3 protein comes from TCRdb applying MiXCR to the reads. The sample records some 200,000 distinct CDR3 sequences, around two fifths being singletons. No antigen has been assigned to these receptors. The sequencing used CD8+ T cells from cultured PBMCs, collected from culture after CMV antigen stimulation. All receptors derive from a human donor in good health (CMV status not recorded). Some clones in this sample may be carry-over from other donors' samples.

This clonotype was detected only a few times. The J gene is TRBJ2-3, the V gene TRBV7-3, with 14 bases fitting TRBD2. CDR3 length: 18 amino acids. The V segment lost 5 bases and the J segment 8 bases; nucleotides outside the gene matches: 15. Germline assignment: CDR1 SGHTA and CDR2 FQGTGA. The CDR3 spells CASSIQPPTSGRAGTQYF. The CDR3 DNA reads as TGTGCCAGCAGCATCCAACCCCCGACTAGCGGGAGGGCCGGTACGCAGTATTTT.

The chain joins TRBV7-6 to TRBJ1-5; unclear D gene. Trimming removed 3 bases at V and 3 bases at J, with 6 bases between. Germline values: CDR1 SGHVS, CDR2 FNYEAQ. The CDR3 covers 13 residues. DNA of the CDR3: TGTGCCAGCAGCTTCAGGACCAATCAGCCCCAGCATTTT. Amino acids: CASSFRTNQPQHF.

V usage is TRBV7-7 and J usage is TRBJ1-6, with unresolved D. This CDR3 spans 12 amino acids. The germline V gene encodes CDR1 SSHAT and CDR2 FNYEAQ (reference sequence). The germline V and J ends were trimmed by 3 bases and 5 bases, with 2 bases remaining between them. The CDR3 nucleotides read TGTGCCAGCAGCTTCAATAATTCACCCCTCCACTTT. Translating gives CASSFNNSPLHF.

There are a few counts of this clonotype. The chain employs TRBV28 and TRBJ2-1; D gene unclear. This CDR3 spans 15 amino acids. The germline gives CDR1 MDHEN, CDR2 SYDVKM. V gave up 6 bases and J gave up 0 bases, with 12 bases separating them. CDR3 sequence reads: CASSNPRVSYNEQFF. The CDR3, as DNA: TGTGCCAGCAGCAACCCTAGGGTCTCCTACAATGAGCAGTTCTTC. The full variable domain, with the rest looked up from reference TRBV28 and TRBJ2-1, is DVKVTQSSRYLVKRTGEKVFLECVQDMDHENMFWYRQDPGLGLRLIYFSYDVKMKEKGDIPEGYSVSREKKERFSLILESASTNQTSMYLCASSNPRVSYNEQFFGPGTRLTVL.